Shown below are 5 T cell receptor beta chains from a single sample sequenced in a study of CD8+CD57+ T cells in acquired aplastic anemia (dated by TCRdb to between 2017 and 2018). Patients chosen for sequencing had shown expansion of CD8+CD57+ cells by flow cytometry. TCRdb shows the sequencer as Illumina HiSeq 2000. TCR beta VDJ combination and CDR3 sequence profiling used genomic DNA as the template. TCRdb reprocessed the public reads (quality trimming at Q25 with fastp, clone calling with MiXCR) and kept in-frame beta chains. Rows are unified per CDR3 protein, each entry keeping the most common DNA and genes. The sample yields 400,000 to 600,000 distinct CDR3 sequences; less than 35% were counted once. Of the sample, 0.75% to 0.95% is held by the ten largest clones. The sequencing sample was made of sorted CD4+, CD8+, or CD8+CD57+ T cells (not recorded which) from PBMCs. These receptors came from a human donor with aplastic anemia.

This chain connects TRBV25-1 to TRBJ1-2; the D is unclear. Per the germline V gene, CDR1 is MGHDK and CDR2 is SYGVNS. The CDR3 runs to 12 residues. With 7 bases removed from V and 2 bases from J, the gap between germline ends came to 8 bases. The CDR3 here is CASMRVNYGYTF. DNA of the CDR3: TGTGCCAGCATGCGGGTGAACTATGGCTACACCTTC.

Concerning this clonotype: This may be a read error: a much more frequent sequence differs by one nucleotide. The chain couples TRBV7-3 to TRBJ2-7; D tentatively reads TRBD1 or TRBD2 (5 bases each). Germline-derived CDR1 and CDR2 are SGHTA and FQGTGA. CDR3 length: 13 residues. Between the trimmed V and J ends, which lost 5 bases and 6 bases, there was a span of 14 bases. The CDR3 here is CASSNGARGEQYF. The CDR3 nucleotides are TGTGCCAGCAGCAACGGGGCTAGGGGCGAGCAGTACTTC.

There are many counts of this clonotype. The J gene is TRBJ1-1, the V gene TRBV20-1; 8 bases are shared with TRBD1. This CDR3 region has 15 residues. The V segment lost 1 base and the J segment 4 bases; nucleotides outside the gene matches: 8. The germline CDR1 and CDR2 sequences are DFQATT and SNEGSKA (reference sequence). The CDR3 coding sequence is TGCAGTGCTAGAGTCTCAGGGGGCGTGGGCACTGAAGCTTTCTTT. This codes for CSARVSGGVGTEAFF.

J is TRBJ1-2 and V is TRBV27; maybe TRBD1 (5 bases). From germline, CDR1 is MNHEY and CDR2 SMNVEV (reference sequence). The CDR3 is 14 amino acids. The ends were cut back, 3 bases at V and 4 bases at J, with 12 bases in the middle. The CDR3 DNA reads TGTGCCAGCAGTTTTGGGGGGGTCGCCTATGGCTACACCTTC. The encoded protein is CASSFGGVAYGYTF.

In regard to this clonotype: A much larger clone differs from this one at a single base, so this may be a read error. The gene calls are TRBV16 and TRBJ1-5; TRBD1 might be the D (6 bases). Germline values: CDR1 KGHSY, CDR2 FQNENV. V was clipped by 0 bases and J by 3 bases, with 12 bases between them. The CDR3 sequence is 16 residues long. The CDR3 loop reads CASSQSGGALNQPQHF. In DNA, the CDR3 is TGTGCCAGCAGCCAATCCGGGGGGGCACTCAATCAGCCCCAGCATTTT.